The rows below give T cell receptor beta chains drawn from one sample of a study of blood T cells in healthy people across ages. TCRdb ran MiXCR on the 5' RACE reads and lists one entry per CDR3 protein. This table has hundreds of thousands of distinct CDR3 sequences, over 45% appearing once. The sequenced material came from blood. Receptors were obtained from a man under 40 in good health. CDR3s include the opening cysteine and the closing phenylalanine or tryptophan. D genes are given only for firm matches. Only some rows state a clone size, as once, few, many or a class for expanded clones.

few | - | TRBJ2-3 | TRBV12-3/TRBV12-4 | CASSPPGTGTDTQYF | TGTGCCAGCAGCCCCCCCGGGACTGGTACAGATACGCAGTATTTT
- | - | TRBJ2-7 | TRBV20-1 | CSVRGASGAPYEQYF | TGCAGTGTTAGGGGGGCCTCGGGGGCGCCCTACGAGCAGTACTTC
few | - | TRBJ2-7 | TRBV6-6 | CASSDTTITYEQYF | TGTGCCAGCAGTGACACTACAATTACCTACGAGCAGTACTTC
- | TRBD1 | TRBJ1-2 | TRBV5-1 | CASSLQGIYGYTF | TGCGCCAGCAGCTTACAGGGGATCTATGGCTACACCTTC
- | - | TRBJ1-2 | TRBV27 | CASSFLTGANYGYTF | TGTGCCAGCAGTTTCCTTACAGGAGCTAACTATGGCTACACCTTC
- | - | TRBJ2-7 | TRBV6-5 | CASRRASDRHYEQYF | TGTGCCAGCAGAAGGGCCTCCGACCGACACTACGAGCAGTACTTC
- | TRBD1 | TRBJ1-4 | TRBV4-2 | CASSPGQGTTNEKLFF | TGTGCCAGCTCTCCGGGACAGGGGACAACTAATGAAAAACTGTTTTTT
few | - | TRBJ2-1 | TRBV20-1 | CSARSNNEQFF | TGCAGTGCTAGGTCAAACAATGAGCAGTTCTTC
few | TRBD1 | TRBJ1-2 | TRBV6-5 | CASPKGEDRTGYTF | TGTGCCAGCCCCAAGGGGGAGGACAGGACTGGCTACACCTTC
- | - | TRBJ1-1 | TRBV7-9 | CASSLASGMVDTEAFF | TGTGCCAGCAGCTTAGCCAGCGGCATGGTGGACACTGAAGCTTTCTTT
few | TRBD2 | TRBJ2-1 | TRBV28 | CASSPNIAGVVNEQFF | TGTGCCAGCAGCCCTAATATAGCGGGAGTCGTCAATGAGCAGTTCTTC
- | TRBD2 | TRBJ2-1 | TRBV27 | CASSPGGSDSSSEQFF | TGTGCCAGCAGTCCGGGGGGTAGCGACAGCAGTAGTGAGCAGTTCTTC
- | - | TRBJ2-7 | TRBV3-1 | CASSQTWSVYEQYF | TGTGCCAGCAGCCAGACTTGGTCCGTCTACGAGCAGTACTTC
few | TRBD2 | TRBJ2-7 | TRBV7-2 | CASSSPSGGPSYEQYF | TGTGCCAGCAGCTCCCCTAGCGGGGGGCCTAGCTACGAGCAGTACTTC
- | - | TRBJ1-6 | TRBV7-9 | CASSGGYENSPLHF | TGTGCCAGCAGCGGGGGGTATGAGAATTCACCCCTCCACTTT
- | TRBD2 | TRBJ2-7 | TRBV13 | CASSLLLEGTSGRESEQYF | TGTGCCAGCAGCTTACTTCTAGAGGGGACTAGCGGGAGAGAAAGTGAGCAGTACTTC
- | - | TRBJ2-7 | TRBV4-2 | CASSQDRDTNYEQYF | TGTGCCAGCAGCCAAGATCGGGACACCAACTACGAGCAGTACTTC
- | - | TRBJ2-1 | TRBV2 | CASSVTGGPYNEQFF | TGTGCCAGCAGTGTAACGGGGGGCCCCTACAATGAGCAGTTCTTC
few | - | TRBJ2-7 | TRBV29-1 | CSGSQGEFYEQYF | TGCAGCGGGAGCCAGGGAGAGTTTTACGAGCAGTACTTC
- | TRBD1 | TRBJ1-2 | TRBV7-9 | CASVSGGAYGYTF | TGTGCCAGCGTCTCAGGGGGCGCCTATGGCTACACCTTC
- | - | TRBJ1-1 | TRBV29-1 | CSVRRTGNTEAFF | TGCAGCGTTAGGAGAACAGGGAACACTGAAGCTTTCTTT
once | - | TRBJ1-2 | TRBV7-2 | CASSPQGARAANYGHTF | TGTGCCAGCAGCCCACAGGGAGCACGGGCCGCTAACTATGGCCACACCTTC
- | - | TRBJ2-1 | TRBV19 | CATASYNEQFF | TGTGCCACCGCCTCCTACAATGAGCAGTTCTTC
- | - | TRBJ1-2 | TRBV12-3/TRBV12-4 | CASSFRQSYGYTF | TGTGCCAGCAGTTTTCGGCAGTCTTATGGCTACACCTTC
- | - | TRBJ2-5 | TRBV18 | CASSPRDKETQYF | TGTGCCAGCTCACCGCGGGACAAAGAGACCCAGTACTTC
few | - | TRBJ2-7 | TRBV6-2/TRBV6-3 | CASIRGRPTLREKYEQYF | TGTGCCAGCATCCGAGGGAGGCCCACACTCCGAGAAAAATACGAGCAGTACTTC
- | TRBD1 | TRBJ2-7 | TRBV13 | CASSRRAGGRVSSYEQYF | TGTGCCAGCAGCAGAAGGGCAGGGGGCCGGGTTAGCTCCTACGAGCAGTACTTC
once | - | TRBJ1-5 | TRBV20-1 | CSARSPGGSNQPQHF | TGCAGTGCTAGATCGCCGGGGGGTAGCAATCAGCCCCAGCATTTT
- | TRBD2 | TRBJ2-5 | TRBV7-9 | CASSWDYQETQYF | TGTGCCAGCAGTTGGGACTATCAAGAGACCCAGTACTTC
many | - | TRBJ2-1 | TRBV7-2 | CASSLLTAVNEQFF | TGTGCCAGCAGCTTATTGACAGCTGTCAATGAGCAGTTCTTC
- | TRBD1 | TRBJ2-1 | TRBV7-2 | CASSSSSGTGQEQFF | TGTGCCAGCAGCTCAAGCTCCGGGACAGGCCAGGAGCAGTTCTTC
- | - | TRBJ1-4 | TRBV6-5 | CASSYWPNEKLFF | TGTGCCAGCAGTTACTGGCCGAATGAAAAACTGTTTTTT
- | - | TRBJ2-3 | TRBV20-1 | CSAREAQGRTDTQYF | TGCAGTGCTAGGGAAGCCCAAGGACGCACAGATACGCAGTATTTT
few | - | TRBJ1-2 | TRBV6-5 | CASSRDGYGYTF | TGTGCCAGCAGTAGGGACGGCTATGGCTACACCTTC
few | - | TRBJ2-7 | TRBV15 | CATSRDVGTEQYF | TGTGCCACCAGCAGAGATGTAGGGACAGAGCAGTACTTC
- | TRBD2 | TRBJ2-3 | TRBV4-1 | CASSQRFTLAGTSGEPDTQYF | TGCGCCAGCAGCCAGAGATTCACCTTAGCCGGGACTAGCGGGGAACCAGATACGCAGTATTTT
- | TRBD1 | TRBJ2-7 | TRBV7-2 | CASSRNDRGQEQYF | TGTGCCAGCAGCCGAAACGACAGGGGGCAGGAGCAGTACTTC
- | TRBD2 | TRBJ2-3 | TRBV7-2 | CASSLAIGLAGADTQYF | TGTGCCAGCAGCTTAGCGATTGGACTAGCGGGAGCAGATACGCAGTATTTT
- | TRBD1 | TRBJ1-2 | TRBV10-3 | CAITEGQGAPSGGYTF | TGTGCCATCACCGAAGGACAGGGGGCCCCTTCGGGTGGCTACACCTTC
once | - | TRBJ2-1 | TRBV12-5 | CASGLEVDEQFF | TGTGCTAGTGGTTTGGAGGTAGATGAGCAGTTCTTC
- | - | TRBJ2-1 | TRBV5-1 | CASSLGDGVIPNEQFF | TGCGCCAGCAGCTTAGGGGATGGCGTTATCCCCAATGAGCAGTTCTTC
- | - | TRBJ1-4 | TRBV20-1 | CSARDVKKLFF | TGCAGTGCTAGAGATGTGAAGAAACTGTTTTTT
- | - | TRBJ1-6 | TRBV7-2 | CASNLEAASNSPLHF | TGTGCCAGCAACTTAGAAGCAGCCAGTAATTCACCCCTCCACTTT
once | - | TRBJ2-1 | TRBV10-3 | CAIAADPYNEQFF | TGTGCCATCGCTGCGGATCCCTACAATGAGCAGTTCTTC
few | - | TRBJ2-1 | TRBV20-1 | CSARRYGRGQEQFF | TGCAGTGCCCGTAGATACGGGCGTGGCCAAGAGCAGTTCTTC
- | TRBD1 | TRBJ2-1 | TRBV28 | CASSPQQGALVAFF | TGTGCCAGCAGTCCGCAACAGGGGGCCCTGGTGGCGTTCTTC
- | TRBD1 | TRBJ1-1 | TRBV29-1 | CSVSWEDRFNTEAFF | TGCAGCGTTTCTTGGGAGGACAGGTTCAACACTGAAGCTTTCTTT
- | - | TRBJ2-5 | TRBV7-6 | CASSTLSVTEYQETQYF | TGTGCCAGCAGCACACTCTCCGTGACAGAGTACCAAGAGACCCAGTACTTC
- | TRBD2 | TRBJ2-3 | TRBV3-1 | CASSPTSGGAHTQYF | TGTGCCAGCAGCCCCACTAGCGGGGGGGCCCATACGCAGTATTTT
- | - | TRBJ2-7 | TRBV10-3 | CAISESRVEGAEQYF | TGTGCCATCAGTGAAAGCAGGGTGGAGGGTGCCGAGCAGTACTTC
- | - | TRBJ2-7 | TRBV30 | CAWSVTGDEQYF | TGTGCCTGGAGTGTTACTGGGGACGAGCAGTACTTC
once | - | TRBJ1-5 | TRBV10-3 | CAISELQGNQPQHF | TGTGCCATCAGTGAGTTACAGGGCAATCAGCCCCAGCATTTT
few | - | TRBJ1-1 | TRBV7-2 | CASSLMAHTEAFF | TGTGCCAGCAGCCTGATGGCCCACACTGAAGCTTTCTTT
- | TRBD2 | TRBJ2-1 | TRBV20-1 | CSASQGLAGSGEQFF | TGCAGTGCTAGCCAGGGACTAGCGGGGTCTGGCGAGCAGTTCTTC
- | - | TRBJ1-6 | TRBV20-1 | CSAESRGLGSPLHF | TGCAGTGCTGAATCGAGGGGATTGGGTTCACCCCTCCACTTT